This T cell receptor (beta chain) was obtained from a study of T cell repertoires in cytomegalovirus infection. The CDR3 has 18 residues. Germline V gives CDR1 SGHAT, CDR2 FQNNGV. V shed 1 base and J shed 9 bases, with 25 bases lying between them. TCRdb fed the reads into MiXCR, producing one record per CDR3 protein. The sample carries about 190,000 distinct CDR3 sequences, approximately 9.7% recorded once. The rearrangement uses TRBV11-2 and TRBJ2-4, with D unclear. Sequenced material: PBMCs. This TCR derives from a human donor in good health (CMV status not recorded). Some clones in this sample may be carry-over from other donors' samples. CDR3 sequence reads: CASSLGPIWEGPLGIQYF. The CDR3 coding sequence is TGTGCCAGCAGCTTAGGTCCAATATGGGAAGGGCCTTTAGGCATTCAGTACTTC.